Each of the 10 T cell receptor beta chains below was sequenced from the same sample in a study of response to subunit inactivated influenza vaccine. In TCRdb, the RT-PCR reads were re-called with MiXCR into one record per CDR3 protein. The data contain hundreds of thousands of distinct CDR3 sequences, approximately 15% of them singletons. Sequenced here: PBMCs from blood, sampled 14 days before vaccination. These receptors were obtained from a man between 45 and 60 years old who received an inactivated influenza vaccine.

This clonotype was recorded a few times. V usage is TRBV29-1 and J usage is TRBJ2-3; 9 bases map to TRBD2. The V gene's germline CDR1 is SQVTM and CDR2 ANQGSEA. This CDR3 is 15 amino acids long. Germline trimming cut 2 bases from V and 4 bases from J; bases unmatched to any gene: 7. The CDR3: CSVERIAGAADTQYF. DNA of the CDR3: TGCAGCGTTGAACGAATAGCGGGGGCTGCAGATACGCAGTATTTT.

The chain has TRBV10-2 and TRBJ1-2; the match to TRBD1 covers 7 bases. The CDR3 is 17 residues long. Germline trimming cut 3 bases from V and 1 base from J; bases unmatched to any gene: 11. Germline CDR1 reads WSHSY; CDR2 reads SAAADI. The CDR3, as DNA: TGCGCCAGCAGTGATCCAATCCGGGACAGAGTTAACTATGGCTACACCTTC. The encoded protein is CASSDPIRDRVNYGYTF.

This clonotype was found a few times. This chain uses TRBV6-2 or TRBV6-3 with TRBJ2-1; 8 nucleotides match TRBD2. V dropped 10 bases and J dropped 7; count of bases not matched to a gene: 9. The CDR3 has 13 amino acids. Per the germline V gene, CDR1 is MNHEY and CDR2 is SVGEGT. CDR3 protein: CATQREWLNEQFF. The CDR3 coding sequence is TGTGCCACCCAGCGGGAGTGGCTTAATGAGCAGTTCTTC.

The rearrangement uses TRBV4-3 and TRBJ2-4; D is undetermined. This CDR3 region has 15 residues. V was pared by 1 base and J by 6 bases, with 13 bases between. The germline CDR1 and CDR2 sequences are LGHNA and YSLEER. CDR3 nucleotide sequence: TGCGCCAGCAGCCAAGCGAGTCGAGGTGGAAACATTCAGTACTTC. Translated: CASSQASRGGNIQYF.

This clonotype has a handful of counts. This rearrangement joins TRBV12-3 or TRBV12-4 to TRBJ1-2; unclear D gene. This CDR3 region has 15 residues. V lost 5 bases and J lost 4, with 17 bases in between. The CDR3: CASSLGSLRAYGYTF. CDR3 coding DNA: TGTGCCAGCAGTCTGGGGAGCCTAAGGGCCTATGGCTACACCTTC.

In DNA, the CDR3 is TGTGCCACCACCACACCAATCGGGGGGAACACCGGGGAGCTGTTTTTT. Amino acid sequence: CATTTPIGGNTGELFF. This chain links TRBV15 with TRBJ2-2; possible D gene TRBD2, 6 bases. Trimming pared 7 bases from V and 1 base from J, leaving 16 bases between. The germline V gene has CDR1 LNHNV and CDR2 YYDKDF (reference sequence). The CDR3 totals 16 residues.

The V gene is TRBV2, the J gene TRBJ2-2, with 8 bases matching TRBD2. J lost 1 base, V lost 2 bases, and 3 bases had no gene match. The CDR3 is 16 amino acids. CDR1 is SNHLY and CDR2 is FYNNEI in the germline V gene. The CDR3, as DNA: TGTGCCAGCAGTGAATTGGGACTAGAGAACACCGGGGAGCTGTTTTTT. Protein product: CASSELGLENTGELFF.

This chain uses TRBV11-2 with TRBJ2-2, with TRBD1 matching 7 bases. V lost 0 bases, J lost 4 bases, and 5 bases stayed unmatched. The CDR3 totals 16 residues. Germline CDR1 and CDR2: SGHAT and FQNNGV. CDR3 sequence (DNA): TGTGCCAGCAGCTTAGAGGGACAGCAACCCACCGGGGAGCTGTTTTTT. It yields the protein CASSLEGQQPTGELFF.

This clonotype has ten or more counts. The CDR3 bases are TGTGCCAGCAGTCGCGTCGGAGTTAACTCTGGAAACACCATATATTTT. Its translation is CASSRVGVNSGNTIYF. V usage is TRBV27 and J usage is TRBJ1-3; unclear D gene. Trimming removed 5 bases from V and 0 bases from J, with 14 bases in between. The CDR3 totals 16 residues. CDR1 is MNHEY and CDR2 is SMNVEV in the germline V gene (reference sequence).

This clonotype occurred a few times. This CDR3 is CASSQVSGRGSYEQYF. CDR3 DNA sequence: TGCGCCAGCAGCCAAGTATCGGGGAGGGGCTCCTACGAGCAGTACTTC. V usage is TRBV4-3 and J usage is TRBJ2-7, with TRBD2 matching 7 bases. The CDR3 contains 16 residues. CDR1 LGHNA and CDR2 YSLEER come from the germline V gene. V dropped 1 base and J dropped 0; count of bases not matched to a gene: 6.